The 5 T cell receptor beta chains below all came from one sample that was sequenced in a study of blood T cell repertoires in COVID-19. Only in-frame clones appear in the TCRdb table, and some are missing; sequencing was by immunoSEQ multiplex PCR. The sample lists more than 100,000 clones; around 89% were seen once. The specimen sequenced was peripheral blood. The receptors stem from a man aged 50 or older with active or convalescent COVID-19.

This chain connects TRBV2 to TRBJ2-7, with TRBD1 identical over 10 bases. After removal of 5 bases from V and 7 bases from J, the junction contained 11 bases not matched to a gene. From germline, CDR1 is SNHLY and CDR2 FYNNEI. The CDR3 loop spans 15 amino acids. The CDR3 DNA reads TGTGCCAGCAGTTCCCGGGACAGGGGCGCTGGAGAGCAGTACTTC. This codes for CASSSRDRGAGEQYF.

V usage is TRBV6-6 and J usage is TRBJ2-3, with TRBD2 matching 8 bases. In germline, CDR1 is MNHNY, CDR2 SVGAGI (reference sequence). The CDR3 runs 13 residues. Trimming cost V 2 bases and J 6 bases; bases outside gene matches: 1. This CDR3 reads CASSYAGGDTQYF. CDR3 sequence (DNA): TGTGCCAGCAGTTACGCGGGAGGCGATACGCAGTATTTT.

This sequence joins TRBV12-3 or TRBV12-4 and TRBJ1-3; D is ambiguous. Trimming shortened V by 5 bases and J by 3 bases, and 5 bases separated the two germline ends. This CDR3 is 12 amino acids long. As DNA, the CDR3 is TGTGCCAGCAGTCCAGATGGAAACACCATATATTTT. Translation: CASSPDGNTIYF.

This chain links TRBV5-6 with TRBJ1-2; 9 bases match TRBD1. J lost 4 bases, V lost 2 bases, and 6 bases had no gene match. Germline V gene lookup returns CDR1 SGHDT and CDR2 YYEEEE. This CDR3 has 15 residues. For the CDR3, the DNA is TGTGCCAGCAGCTTACGGACAGGGGTCGGCTATGGCTACACCTTC. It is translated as CASSLRTGVGYGYTF.

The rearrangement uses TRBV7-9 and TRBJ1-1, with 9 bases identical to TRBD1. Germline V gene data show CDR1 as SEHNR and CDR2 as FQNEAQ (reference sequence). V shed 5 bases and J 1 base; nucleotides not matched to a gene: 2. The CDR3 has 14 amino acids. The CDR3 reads CASSQQGANTEAFF. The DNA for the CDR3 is TGTGCCAGCAGCCAACAGGGGGCGAACACTGAAGCTTTCTTT.